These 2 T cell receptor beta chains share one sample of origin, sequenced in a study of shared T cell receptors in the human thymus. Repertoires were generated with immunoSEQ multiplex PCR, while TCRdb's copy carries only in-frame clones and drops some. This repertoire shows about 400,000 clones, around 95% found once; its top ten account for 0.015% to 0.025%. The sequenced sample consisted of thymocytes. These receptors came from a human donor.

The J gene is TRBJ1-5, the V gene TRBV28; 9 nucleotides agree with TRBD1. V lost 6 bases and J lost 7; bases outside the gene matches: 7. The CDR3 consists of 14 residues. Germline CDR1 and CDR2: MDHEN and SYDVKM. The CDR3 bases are TGTGCCAGCAGGTCACAGGGGGCGAGGCAGCCCCAGCATTTT. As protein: CASRSQGARQPQHF. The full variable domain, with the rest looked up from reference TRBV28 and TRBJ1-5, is DVKVTQSSRYLVKRTGEKVFLECVQDMDHENMFWYRQDPGLGLRLIYFSYDVKMKEKGDIPEGYSVSREKKERFSLILESASTNQTSMYLCASRSQGARQPQHFGDGTRLSIL.

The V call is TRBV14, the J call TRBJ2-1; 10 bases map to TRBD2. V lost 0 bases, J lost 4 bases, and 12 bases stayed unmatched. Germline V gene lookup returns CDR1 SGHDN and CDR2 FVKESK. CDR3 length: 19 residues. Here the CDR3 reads CASSQDPAGEREGYNEQFF. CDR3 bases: TGTGCCAGCAGCCAAGACCCCGCCGGCGAGCGGGAGGGATACAATGAGCAGTTCTTC.